This T cell receptor (beta chain) was captured in a study of shared clonotypes between healthy human individuals. Study-level background: Sampling drew on donors who were a couple of women and three men aged 18 to 49. The study used three CD4 naive, three CD4 memory, two CD8 naive and one CD8 memory plate per donor.

Genomic DNA (from each subset) was split evenly across several immunoSEQ plates. Profiling relied on immunoSEQ multiplex PCR, and the TCRdb table lists in-frame clones only, not all of them. The repertoire holds about 380,000 clones, with 90% to 98% as singletons. J gave up 9 bases and V 7 bases, and 13 bases lay outside the gene matches. The CDR3 length is 16 residues. Germline values: CDR1 WSHSY, CDR2 SAAADI. There were no recent acute infections or vaccinations among the donors, who were healthy HIV-negative adults. The V and J genes are TRBV10-2 and TRBJ2-1; TRBD2 matches at 12 bases. Sequenced material: memory CD8+ T cells sorted from blood. Documented subset: CD45RO+ cells pooled with CCR7-negative TemRA cells. This clonotype originated in a man younger than 40 in good health. For the CDR3, the DNA is TGCGCCAGCAAGTGGAGACTAGCGGGAGAAAATAGTGAGCAGTTCTTC. Its protein is CASKWRLAGENSEQFF.